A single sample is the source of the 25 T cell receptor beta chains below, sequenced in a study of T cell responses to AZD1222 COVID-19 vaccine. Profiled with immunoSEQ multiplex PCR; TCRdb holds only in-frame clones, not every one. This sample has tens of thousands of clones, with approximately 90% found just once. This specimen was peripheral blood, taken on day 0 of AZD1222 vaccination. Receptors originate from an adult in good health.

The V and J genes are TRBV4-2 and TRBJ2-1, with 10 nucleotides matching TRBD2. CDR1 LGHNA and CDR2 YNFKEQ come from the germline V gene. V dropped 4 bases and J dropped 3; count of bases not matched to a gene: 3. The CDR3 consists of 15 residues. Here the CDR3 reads CASSRTSGVYNEQFF. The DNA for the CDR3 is TGTGCCAGCAGCCGAACTAGCGGGGTCTACAATGAGCAGTTCTTC.

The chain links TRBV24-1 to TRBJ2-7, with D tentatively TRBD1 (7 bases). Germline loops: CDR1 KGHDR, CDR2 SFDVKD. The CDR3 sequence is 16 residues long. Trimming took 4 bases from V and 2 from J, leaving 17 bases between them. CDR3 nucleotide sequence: TGTGCCACCAGTGACCCCAGGGGGGCACTGGCCTACGAGCAGTACTTC. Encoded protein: CATSDPRGALAYEQYF.

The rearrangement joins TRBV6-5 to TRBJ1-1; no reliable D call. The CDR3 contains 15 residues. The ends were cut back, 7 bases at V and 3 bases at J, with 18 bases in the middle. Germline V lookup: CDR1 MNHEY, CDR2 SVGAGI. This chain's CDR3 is CASIKNAWEYTEAFF. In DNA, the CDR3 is TGTGCCAGCATTAAGAACGCGTGGGAATACACTGAAGCTTTCTTT.

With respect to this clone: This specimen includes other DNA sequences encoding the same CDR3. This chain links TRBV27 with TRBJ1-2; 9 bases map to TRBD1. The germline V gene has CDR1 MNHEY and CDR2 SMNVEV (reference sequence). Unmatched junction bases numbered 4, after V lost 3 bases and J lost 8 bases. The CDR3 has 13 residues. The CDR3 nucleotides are TGTGCCAGCAGTTTCGGACAGGGGTACGGCTACACCTTC. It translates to CASSFGQGYGYTF.

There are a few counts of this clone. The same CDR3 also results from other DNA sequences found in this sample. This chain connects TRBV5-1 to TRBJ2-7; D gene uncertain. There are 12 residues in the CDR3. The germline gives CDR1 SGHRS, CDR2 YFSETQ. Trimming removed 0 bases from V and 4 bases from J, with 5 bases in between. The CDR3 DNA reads TGCGCCAGCAGCTTGGGAGGTTACGAGCAGTACTTC. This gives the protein CASSLGGYEQYF.

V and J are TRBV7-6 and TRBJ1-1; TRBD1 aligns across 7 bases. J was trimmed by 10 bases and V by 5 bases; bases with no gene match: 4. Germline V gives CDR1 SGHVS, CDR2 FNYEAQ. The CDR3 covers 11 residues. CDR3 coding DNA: TGTGCCAGCAGCAGTACAGGGGCAGCTTTCTTT. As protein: CASSSTGAAFF. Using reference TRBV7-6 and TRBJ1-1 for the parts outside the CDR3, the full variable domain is GAGVSQSPRYKVTKRGQDVALRCDPISGHVSLYWYRQALGQGPEFLTYFNYEAQQDKSGLPNDRFSAERPEGSISTLTIQRTEQRDSAMYRCASSSTGAAFFGQGTRLTVV.

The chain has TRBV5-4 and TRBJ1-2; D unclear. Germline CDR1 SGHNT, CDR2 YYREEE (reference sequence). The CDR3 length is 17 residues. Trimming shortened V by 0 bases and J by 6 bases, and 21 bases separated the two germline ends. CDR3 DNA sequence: TGTGCCAGCAGCTTGGCGTCAAGTCAGTTCCTAACCGATGGCTACACCTTC. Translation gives CASSLASSQFLTDGYTF.

The DNA for the CDR3 is TGTGCCACCGGGGAAGGGCAACCGATCCACGAGCAGTACTTC. Protein: CATGEGQPIHEQYF. V gene TRBV15 combines with J gene TRBJ2-7, with D hard to call. Germline assignment: CDR1 LNHNV and CDR2 YYDKDF (reference sequence). The CDR3 is made up of 14 amino acids. Between the trimmed V and J ends, which lost 8 bases and 5 bases, there was a span of 19 bases.

The CDR3 region is CSVEFVKAQGLAKNIQYF. The CDR3, as DNA: TGCAGCGTTGAATTTGTTAAGGCACAGGGGCTAGCCAAAAACATTCAGTACTTC. The chain carries TRBV29-1 and TRBJ2-4; 7 positions agree with TRBD1. The CDR3 is made up of 18 amino acids. V was clipped by 2 bases and J by 0 bases; unmatched bases: 13. CDR1 is SQVTM, CDR2 ANQGSEA, per germline.

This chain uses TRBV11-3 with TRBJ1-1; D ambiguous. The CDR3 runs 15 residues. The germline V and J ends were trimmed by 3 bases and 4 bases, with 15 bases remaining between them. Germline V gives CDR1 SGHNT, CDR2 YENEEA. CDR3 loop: CASSLDGRPGTEAFF. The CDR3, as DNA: TGTGCCAGCAGCTTGGACGGACGTCCGGGCACTGAAGCTTTCTTT.

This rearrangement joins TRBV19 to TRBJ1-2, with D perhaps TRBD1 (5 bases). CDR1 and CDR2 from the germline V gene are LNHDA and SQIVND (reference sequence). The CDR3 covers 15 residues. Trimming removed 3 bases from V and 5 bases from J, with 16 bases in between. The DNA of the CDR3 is TGTGCCAGTAGTATCGGGCAGGGTTCCGGGTATGGCTACACCTTC. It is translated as CASSIGQGSGYGYTF.

This chain's CDR3 is CASSLSGGYGYTF. DNA for the CDR3: TGTGCCAGCAGCTTATCCGGGGGCTATGGCTACACCTTC. The chain joins TRBV11-3 to TRBJ1-2; D possibly corresponds to TRBD1 (5 bases). Trimming took off 2 bases at V and 4 bases at J, with 8 bases between the two ends. Looked up from germline, CDR1 is SGHNT and CDR2 is YENEEA. The CDR3 is 13 residues long.

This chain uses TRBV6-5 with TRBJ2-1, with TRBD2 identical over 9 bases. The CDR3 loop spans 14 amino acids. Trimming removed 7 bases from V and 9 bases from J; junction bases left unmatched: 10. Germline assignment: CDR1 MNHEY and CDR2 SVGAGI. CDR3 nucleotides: TGTGCCAGCATTTTGCGGGGGGGCGACGGTGAGCAGTTCTTC. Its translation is CASILRGGDGEQFF.

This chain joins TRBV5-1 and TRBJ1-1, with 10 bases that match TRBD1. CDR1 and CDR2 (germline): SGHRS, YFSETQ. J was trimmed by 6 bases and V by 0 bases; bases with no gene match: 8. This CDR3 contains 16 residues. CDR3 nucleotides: TGCGCCAGCAGCTTGGGCCTGGGGACAGGGGTTTCTGAAGCTTTCTTT. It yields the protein CASSLGLGTGVSEAFF.

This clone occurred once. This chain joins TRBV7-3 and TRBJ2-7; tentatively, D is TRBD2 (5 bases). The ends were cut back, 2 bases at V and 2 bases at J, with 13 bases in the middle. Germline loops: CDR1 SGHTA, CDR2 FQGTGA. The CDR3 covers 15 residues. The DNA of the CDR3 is TGTGCCAGCAGCTTAGGCGCGGGCAGCGCCTACGAGCAGTACTTC. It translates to CASSLGAGSAYEQYF.

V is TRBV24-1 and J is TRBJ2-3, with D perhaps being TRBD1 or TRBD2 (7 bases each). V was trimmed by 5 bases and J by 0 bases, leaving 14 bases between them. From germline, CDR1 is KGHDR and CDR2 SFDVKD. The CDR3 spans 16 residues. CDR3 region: CATSGRGGQSTDTQYF. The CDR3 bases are TGTGCCACCAGTGGCAGGGGGGGACAGAGCACAGATACGCAGTATTTT.

The CDR3 DNA reads as TGTGCCAGCCAATCCCCGGGAGAAGAAGCTTTCTTT. Protein: CASQSPGEEAFF. V and J are TRBV7-3 and TRBJ1-1; no firm D call. The CDR3 loop spans 12 amino acids. Germline V gives CDR1 SGHTA, CDR2 FQGTGA. V shed 8 bases and J shed 8 bases, with 15 bases lying between them.

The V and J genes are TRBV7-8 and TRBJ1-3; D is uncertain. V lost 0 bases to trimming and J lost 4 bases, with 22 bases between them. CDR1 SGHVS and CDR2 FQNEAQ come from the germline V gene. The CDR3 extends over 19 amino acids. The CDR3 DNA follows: TGTGCCAGCAGCTTAGCGGTCCAGGCTGGTTGGTCTAAGGGAAACACCATATATTTT. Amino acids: CASSLAVQAGWSKGNTIYF.

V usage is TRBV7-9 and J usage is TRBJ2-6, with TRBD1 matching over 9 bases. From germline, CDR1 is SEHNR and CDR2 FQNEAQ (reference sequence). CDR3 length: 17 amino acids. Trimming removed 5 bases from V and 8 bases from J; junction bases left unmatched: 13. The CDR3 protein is CASSPPFPGQGTNVLTF. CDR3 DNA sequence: TGTGCCAGCAGCCCCCCCTTTCCGGGACAGGGTACCAACGTCCTGACTTTC.

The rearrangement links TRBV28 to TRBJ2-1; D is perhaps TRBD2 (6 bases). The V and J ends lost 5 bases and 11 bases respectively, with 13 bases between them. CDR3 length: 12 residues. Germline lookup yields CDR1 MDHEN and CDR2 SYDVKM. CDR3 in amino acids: CASSGGSGKQFF. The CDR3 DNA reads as TGTGCCAGCAGTGGGGGGTCGGGAAAGCAGTTCTTC.

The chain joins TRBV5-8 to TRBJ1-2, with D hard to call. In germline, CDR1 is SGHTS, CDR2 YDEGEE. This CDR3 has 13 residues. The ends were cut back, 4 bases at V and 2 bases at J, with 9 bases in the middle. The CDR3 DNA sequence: TGTGCCAGCAGCGAGACGCTAAACTATGGCTACACCTTC. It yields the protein CASSETLNYGYTF.

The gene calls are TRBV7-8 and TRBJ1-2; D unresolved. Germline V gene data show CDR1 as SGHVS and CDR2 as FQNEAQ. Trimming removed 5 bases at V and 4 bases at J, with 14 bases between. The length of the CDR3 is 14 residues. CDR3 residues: CASSLSGPGYGYTF. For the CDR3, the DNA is TGTGCCAGCAGCCTCAGCGGGCCGGGCTATGGCTACACCTTC.

The CDR3 loop reads CASSLLTNEKLFF. Here the CDR3 DNA reads TGTGCCAGCAGCCTGCTTACTAATGAAAAACTGTTTTTT. The gene calls are TRBV7-9 and TRBJ1-4; D call uncertain. The V gene's germline CDR1 is SEHNR and CDR2 FQNEAQ (reference sequence). V was cut by 5 bases and J by 2 bases, with 6 bases left in between. This CDR3 region has 13 residues.

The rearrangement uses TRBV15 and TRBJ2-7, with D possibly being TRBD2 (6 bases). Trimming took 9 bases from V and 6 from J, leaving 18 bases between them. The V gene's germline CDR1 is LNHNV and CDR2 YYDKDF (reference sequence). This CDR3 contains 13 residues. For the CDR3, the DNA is TGTGCCACACGGGAGTTGGGGGGTTCCGAGCAGTACTTC. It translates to CATRELGGSEQYF.

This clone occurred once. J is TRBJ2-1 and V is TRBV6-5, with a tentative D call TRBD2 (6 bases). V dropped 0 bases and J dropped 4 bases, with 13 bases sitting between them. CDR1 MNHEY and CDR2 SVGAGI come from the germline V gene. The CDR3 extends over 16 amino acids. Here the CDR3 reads CASSYSWGEFYNEQFF. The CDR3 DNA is TGTGCCAGCAGTTACTCGTGGGGGGAATTTTACAATGAGCAGTTCTTC.